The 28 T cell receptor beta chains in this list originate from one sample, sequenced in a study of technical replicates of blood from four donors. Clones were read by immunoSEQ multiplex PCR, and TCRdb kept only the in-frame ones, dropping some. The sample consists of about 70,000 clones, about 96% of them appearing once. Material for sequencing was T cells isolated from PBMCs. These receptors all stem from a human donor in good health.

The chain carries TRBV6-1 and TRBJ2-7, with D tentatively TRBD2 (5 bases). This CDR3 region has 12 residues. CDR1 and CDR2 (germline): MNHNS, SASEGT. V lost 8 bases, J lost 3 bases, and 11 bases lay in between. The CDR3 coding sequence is TGTGCCAGCGGTGCAGACTACTACGAGCAGTACTTC. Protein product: CASGADYYEQYF.

CDR3 amino acids: CASSLDSTYEQYF. Here the CDR3 DNA reads TGTGCCAGCAGTCTGGACAGCACCTACGAGCAGTACTTC. The chain has TRBV4-2 and TRBJ2-7; D may be TRBD1 (6 bases). The V end lost 6 bases, the J end lost 2 bases, and 11 bases lay between the germline ends. The CDR3 is made up of 13 amino acids. Germline values: CDR1 LGHNA, CDR2 YNFKEQ.

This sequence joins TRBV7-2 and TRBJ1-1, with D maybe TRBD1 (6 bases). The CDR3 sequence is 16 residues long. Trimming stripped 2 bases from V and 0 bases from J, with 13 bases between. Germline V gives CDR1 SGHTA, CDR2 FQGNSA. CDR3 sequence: CASSLRLGAMNTEAFF. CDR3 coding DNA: TGTGCCAGCAGCTTAAGGCTGGGGGCGATGAACACTGAAGCTTTCTTT.

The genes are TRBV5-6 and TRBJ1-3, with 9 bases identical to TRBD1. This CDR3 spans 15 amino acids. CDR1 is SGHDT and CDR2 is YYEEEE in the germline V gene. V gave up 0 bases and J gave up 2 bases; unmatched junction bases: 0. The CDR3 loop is CASSLGQGAGNTIYF. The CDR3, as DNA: TGTGCCAGCAGCTTGGGACAGGGGGCTGGAAACACCATATATTTT.

This CDR3 is CASEGLAVQETQYF. The CDR3 nucleotides read TGTGCCAGCGAGGGACTAGCGGTACAAGAGACCCAGTACTTC. The J gene is TRBJ2-5, the V gene TRBV2; 11 bases are a match to TRBD2. V shed 8 bases and J 2 bases; nucleotides not matched to a gene: 4. There are 14 residues in the CDR3. Germline lookup yields CDR1 SNHLY and CDR2 FYNNEI. The full variable domain, rest sourced from reference TRBV2 and TRBJ2-5, is EPEVTQTPSHQVTQMGQEVILRCVPISNHLYFYWYRQILGQKVEFLVSFYNNEISEKSEIFDDQFSVERPDGSNFTLKIRSTKLEDSAMYFCASEGLAVQETQYFGPGTRLLVL.

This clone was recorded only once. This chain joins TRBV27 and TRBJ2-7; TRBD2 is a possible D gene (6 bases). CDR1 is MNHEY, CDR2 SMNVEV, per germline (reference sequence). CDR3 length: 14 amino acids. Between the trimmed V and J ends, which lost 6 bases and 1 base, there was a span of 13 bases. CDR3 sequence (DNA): TGTGCCAGCAGCCAGGAGGGCTTATCCTACGAGCAGTACTTC. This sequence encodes CASSQEGLSYEQYF.

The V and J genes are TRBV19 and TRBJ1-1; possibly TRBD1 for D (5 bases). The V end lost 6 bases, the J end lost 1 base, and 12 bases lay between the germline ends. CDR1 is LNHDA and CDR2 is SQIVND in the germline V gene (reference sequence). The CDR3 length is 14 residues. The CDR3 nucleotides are TGTGCCAGTAGCCCAGGGCCCCCGAACACTGAAGCTTTCTTT. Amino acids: CASSPGPPNTEAFF. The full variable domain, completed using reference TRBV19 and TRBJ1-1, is DGGITQSPKYLFRKEGQNVTLSCEQNLNHDAMYWYRQDPGQGLRLIYYSQIVNDFQKGDIAEGYSVSREKKESFPLTVTSAQKNPTAFYLCASSPGPPNTEAFFGQGTRLTVV.

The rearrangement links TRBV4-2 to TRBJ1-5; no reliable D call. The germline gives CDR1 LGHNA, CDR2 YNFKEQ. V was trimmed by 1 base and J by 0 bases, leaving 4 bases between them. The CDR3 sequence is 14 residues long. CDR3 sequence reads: CASSQVGSNQPQHF. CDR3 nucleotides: TGTGCCAGCAGCCAAGTCGGTAGCAATCAGCCCCAGCATTTT.

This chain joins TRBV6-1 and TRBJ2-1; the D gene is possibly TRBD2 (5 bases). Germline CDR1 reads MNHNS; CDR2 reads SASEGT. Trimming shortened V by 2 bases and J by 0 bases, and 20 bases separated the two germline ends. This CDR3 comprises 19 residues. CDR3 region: CASSEWGTSGFSSYNEQFF. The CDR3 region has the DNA TGTGCCAGCAGTGAATGGGGAACGTCGGGGTTCAGCTCCTACAATGAGCAGTTCTTC.

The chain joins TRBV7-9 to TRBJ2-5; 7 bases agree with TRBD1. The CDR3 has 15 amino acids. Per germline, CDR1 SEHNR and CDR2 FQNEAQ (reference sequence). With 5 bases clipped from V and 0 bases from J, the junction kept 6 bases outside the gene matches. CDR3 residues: CASSRDSQYQETQYF. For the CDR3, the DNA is TGTGCCAGCAGCCGGGACAGCCAGTACCAAGAGACCCAGTACTTC.

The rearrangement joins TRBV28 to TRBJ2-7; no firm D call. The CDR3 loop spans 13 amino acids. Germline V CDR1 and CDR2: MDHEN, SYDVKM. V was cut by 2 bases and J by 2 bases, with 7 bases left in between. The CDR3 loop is CASSLGPTYEQYF. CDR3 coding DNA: TGTGCCAGCAGTTTAGGGCCGACCTACGAGCAGTACTTC.

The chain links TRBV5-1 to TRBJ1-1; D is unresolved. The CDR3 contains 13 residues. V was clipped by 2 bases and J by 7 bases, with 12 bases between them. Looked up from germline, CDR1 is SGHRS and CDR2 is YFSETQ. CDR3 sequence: CASSFRGSVEAFF. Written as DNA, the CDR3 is TGCGCCAGCAGCTTTCGGGGTTCGGTTGAAGCTTTCTTT. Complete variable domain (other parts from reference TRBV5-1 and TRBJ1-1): KAGVTQTPRYLIKTRGQQVTLSCSPISGHRSVSWYQQTPGQGLQFLFEYFSETQRNKGNFPGRFSGRQFSNSRSEMNVSTLELGDSALYLCASSFRGSVEAFFGQGTRLTVV.

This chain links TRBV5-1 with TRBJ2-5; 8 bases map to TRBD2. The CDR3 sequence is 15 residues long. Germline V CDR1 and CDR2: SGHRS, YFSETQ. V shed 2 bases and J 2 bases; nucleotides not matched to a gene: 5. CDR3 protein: CASSFSGGPQETQYF. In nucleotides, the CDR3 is TGCGCCAGCAGCTTCTCGGGGGGGCCGCAAGAGACCCAGTACTTC. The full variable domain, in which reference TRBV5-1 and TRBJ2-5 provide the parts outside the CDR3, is KAGVTQTPRYLIKTRGQQVTLSCSPISGHRSVSWYQQTPGQGLQFLFEYFSETQRNKGNFPGRFSGRQFSNSRSEMNVSTLELGDSALYLCASSFSGGPQETQYFGPGTRLLVL.

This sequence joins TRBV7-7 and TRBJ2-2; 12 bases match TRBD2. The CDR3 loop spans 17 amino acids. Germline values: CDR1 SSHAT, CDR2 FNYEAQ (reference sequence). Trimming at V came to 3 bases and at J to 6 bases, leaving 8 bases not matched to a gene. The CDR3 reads CASSFDRGLAGSGELFF. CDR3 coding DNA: TGTGCCAGCAGCTTCGACCGAGGACTAGCGGGATCCGGGGAGCTGTTTTTT.

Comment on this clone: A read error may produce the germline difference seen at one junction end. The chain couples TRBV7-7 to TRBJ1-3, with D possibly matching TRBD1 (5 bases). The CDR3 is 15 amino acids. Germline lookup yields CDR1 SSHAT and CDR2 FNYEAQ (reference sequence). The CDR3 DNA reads TGTGCTAGCAGCTTAGCAGACAGCTCTGGAAACACCATATATTTT. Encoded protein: CASSLADSSGNTIYF.

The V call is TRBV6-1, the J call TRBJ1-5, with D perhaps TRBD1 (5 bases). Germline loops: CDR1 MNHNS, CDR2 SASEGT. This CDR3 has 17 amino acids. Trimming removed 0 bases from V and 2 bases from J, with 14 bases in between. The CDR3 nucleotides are TGTGCCAGCAGTGAAGCTTGGGGACTTCAGGGCAATCAGCCCCAGCATTTT. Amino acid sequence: CASSEAWGLQGNQPQHF.

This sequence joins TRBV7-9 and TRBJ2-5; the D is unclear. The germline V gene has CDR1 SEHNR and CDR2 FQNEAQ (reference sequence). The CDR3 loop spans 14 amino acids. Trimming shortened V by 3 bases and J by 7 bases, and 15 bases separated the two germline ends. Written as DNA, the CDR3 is TGTGCCAGCAGCTTGGAGTTGGCAGCTGGGACCCAGTACTTC. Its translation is CASSLELAAGTQYF.

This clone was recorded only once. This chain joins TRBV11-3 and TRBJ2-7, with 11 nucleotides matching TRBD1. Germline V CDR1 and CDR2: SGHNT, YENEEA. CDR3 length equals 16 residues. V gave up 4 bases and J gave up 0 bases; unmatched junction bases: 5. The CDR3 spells CASSSRDRGGSYEQYF. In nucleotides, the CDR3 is TGTGCCAGCAGCTCTCGGGACAGGGGGGGCTCCTACGAGCAGTACTTC.

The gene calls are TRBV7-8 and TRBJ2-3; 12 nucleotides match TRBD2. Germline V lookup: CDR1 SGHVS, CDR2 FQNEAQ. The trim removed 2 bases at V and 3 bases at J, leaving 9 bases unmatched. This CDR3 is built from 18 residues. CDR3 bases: TGTGCCAGCAGCTTAAGGGGGCCGACTAGCGGGGGAACAGATACGCAGTATTTT. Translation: CASSLRGPTSGGTDTQYF.

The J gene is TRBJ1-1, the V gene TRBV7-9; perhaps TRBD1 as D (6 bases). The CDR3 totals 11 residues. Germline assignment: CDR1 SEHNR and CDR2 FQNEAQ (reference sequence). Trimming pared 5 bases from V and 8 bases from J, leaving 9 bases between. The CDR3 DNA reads TGTGCCAGCAGCAGGGGGGGGGAAGCTTTCTTT. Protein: CASSRGGEAFF.

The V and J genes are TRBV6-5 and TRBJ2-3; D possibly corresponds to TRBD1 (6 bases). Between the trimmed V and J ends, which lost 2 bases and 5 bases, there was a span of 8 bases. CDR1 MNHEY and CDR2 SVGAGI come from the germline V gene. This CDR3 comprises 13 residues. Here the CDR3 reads CASSYRGGDTQYF. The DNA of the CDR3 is TGTGCCAGCAGTTACCGAGGGGGAGATACGCAGTATTTT.

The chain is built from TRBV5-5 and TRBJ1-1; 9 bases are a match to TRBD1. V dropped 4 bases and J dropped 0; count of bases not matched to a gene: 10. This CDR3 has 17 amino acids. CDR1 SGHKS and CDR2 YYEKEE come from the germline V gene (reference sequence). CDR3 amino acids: CASSIPTGGNMNTEAFF. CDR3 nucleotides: TGTGCCAGCAGCATACCAACAGGGGGCAACATGAACACTGAAGCTTTCTTT. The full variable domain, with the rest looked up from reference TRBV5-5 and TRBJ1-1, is DAGVTQSPTHLIKTRGQQVTLRCSPISGHKSVSWYQQVLGQGPQFIFQYYEKEERGRGNFPDRFSARQFPNYSSELNVNALLLGDSALYLCASSIPTGGNMNTEAFFGQGTRLTVV.

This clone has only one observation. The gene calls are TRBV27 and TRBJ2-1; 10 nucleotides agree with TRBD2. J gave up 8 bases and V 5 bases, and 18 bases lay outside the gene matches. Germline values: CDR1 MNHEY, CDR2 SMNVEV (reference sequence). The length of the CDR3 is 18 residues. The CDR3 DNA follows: TGTGCCAGCAGTCCTACTGACCTCGGGCTAGCGGGAGTCGATGAGCAGTTCTTC. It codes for CASSPTDLGLAGVDEQFF.

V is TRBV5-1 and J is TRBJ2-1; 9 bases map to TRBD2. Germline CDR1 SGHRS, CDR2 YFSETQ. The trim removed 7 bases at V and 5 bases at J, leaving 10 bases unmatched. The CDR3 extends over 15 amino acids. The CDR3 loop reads CASGAPTSGHNEQFF. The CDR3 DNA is TGCGCCAGCGGTGCGCCGACTAGCGGTCACAATGAGCAGTTCTTC.

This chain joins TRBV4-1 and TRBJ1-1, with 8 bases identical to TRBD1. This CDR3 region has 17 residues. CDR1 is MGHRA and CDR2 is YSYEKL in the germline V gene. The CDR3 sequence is CSYRDRYFGPEDTEAFF. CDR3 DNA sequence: TGCTCATACCGGGACAGGTATTTTGGACCCGAGGACACTGAAGCTTTCTTT.

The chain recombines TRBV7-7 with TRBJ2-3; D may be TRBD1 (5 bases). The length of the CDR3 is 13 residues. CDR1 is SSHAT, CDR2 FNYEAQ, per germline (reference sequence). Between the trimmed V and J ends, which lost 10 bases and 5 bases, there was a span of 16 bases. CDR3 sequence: CATGNGPRDTQYF. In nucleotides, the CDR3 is TGTGCCACAGGGAACGGGCCGAGAGATACGCAGTATTTT.

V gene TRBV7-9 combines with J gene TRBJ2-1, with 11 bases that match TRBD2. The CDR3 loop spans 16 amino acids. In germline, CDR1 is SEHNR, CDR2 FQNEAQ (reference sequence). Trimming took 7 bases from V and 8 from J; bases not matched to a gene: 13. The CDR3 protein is CASTQVPLAGADEQFF. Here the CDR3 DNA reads TGTGCCAGCACTCAAGTCCCACTAGCGGGAGCCGATGAGCAGTTCTTC.

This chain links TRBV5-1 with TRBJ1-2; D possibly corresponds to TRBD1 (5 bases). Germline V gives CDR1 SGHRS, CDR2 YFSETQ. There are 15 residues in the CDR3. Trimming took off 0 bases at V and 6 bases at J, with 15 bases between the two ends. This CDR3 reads CASSLVSGGGDGYTF. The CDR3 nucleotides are TGCGCCAGCAGCTTGGTGTCCGGGGGGGGAGATGGCTACACCTTC. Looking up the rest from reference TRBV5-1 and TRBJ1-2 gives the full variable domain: KAGVTQTPRYLIKTRGQQVTLSCSPISGHRSVSWYQQTPGQGLQFLFEYFSETQRNKGNFPGRFSGRQFSNSRSEMNVSTLELGDSALYLCASSLVSGGGDGYTFGSGTRLTVV.